Shown below are 30 T cell receptor beta chains from a single sample sequenced in a study of technical replicates of blood from a few donors. The data were produced by immunoSEQ multiplex PCR, yet TCRdb's version contains in-frame clones alone and is incomplete. This sample carries around 76,000 clones, just under 95% of them seen once, and the ten largest clones take around 0.37%. The sequenced sample consisted of T cells isolated from PBMCs. The receptors derive from a human donor in good health.

This rearrangement joins TRBV21-1 to TRBJ1-5; whether TRBD1, the table's D call, matches the DNA was not checked. TRBV21-1 is noted as a pseudogene. The CDR3 has 17 residues. The CDR3 region is CASSRDQGKVGNQPQHF. The CDR3 nucleotides are TGTGCCAGCAGCAGAGATCAGGGTAAGGTAGGCAATCAGCCCCAGCATTTT.

V and J are TRBV28 and TRBJ1-5; possible D gene TRBD1, 6 bases. V dropped 1 base and J dropped 0 bases, with 16 bases sitting between them. There are 18 residues in the CDR3. Germline-derived CDR1 and CDR2 are MDHEN and SYDVKM. CDR3 protein: CASSLFAGVIYSNQPQHF. The CDR3 DNA reads TGTGCCAGCAGTTTATTCGCAGGGGTCATCTATAGCAATCAGCCCCAGCATTTT.

This chain links TRBV25-1 with TRBJ2-1; D perhaps matches TRBD1 (6 bases). The CDR3 is 13 amino acids. Trimming took 8 bases from V and 3 from J, leaving 11 bases between them. CDR1 is MGHDK, CDR2 SYGVNS, per germline. The CDR3 here is CASERQDYNEQFF. The CDR3 DNA is TGTGCCAGCGAGAGACAGGACTACAATGAGCAGTTCTTC.

The rearrangement links TRBV25-1 to TRBJ2-7, with D tentatively TRBD1 (6 bases). The ends were cut back, 2 bases at V and 5 bases at J, with 10 bases in the middle. Germline V gene data show CDR1 as MGHDK and CDR2 as SYGVNS. The CDR3 runs to 13 residues. CDR3 DNA: TGTGCCAGCAGTGAACAGGGGCGGGACGAGCAGTACTTC. Its translation: CASSEQGRDEQYF.

The V and J genes are TRBV4-1 and TRBJ1-5; TRBD1 is a possible D gene (5 bases). Trimming cost V 1 base and J 7 bases, with 17 bases left between them. CDR1 MGHRA and CDR2 YSYEKL come from the germline V gene. CDR3 length: 16 amino acids. CDR3: CASSQVGAGMGQPQHF. The CDR3 DNA reads as TGCGCCAGCAGCCAAGTTGGGGCAGGGATGGGGCAGCCCCAGCATTTT.

The chain uses TRBV18 and TRBJ2-2; tentative D call: TRBD2 (6 bases). The CDR3 is 14 residues long. CDR1 and CDR2 (germline): KGHSH, LQKENI. V lost 4 bases and J 1 base, leaving 7 bases between the germline ends. CDR3: CASSLGGNTGELFF. CDR3 coding DNA: TGTGCCAGCTCACTCGGGGGGAACACCGGGGAGCTGTTTTTT.

V gene TRBV10-3 combines with J gene TRBJ2-2, with 7 positions matching TRBD1. Germline V gene lookup returns CDR1 ENHRY and CDR2 SYGVKD. This CDR3 spans 15 amino acids. The V segment lost 4 bases and the J segment 4 bases; nucleotides outside the gene matches: 6. CDR3 bases: TGTGCCATCAGTGGGGGACAGCGATTCACCGGGGAGCTGTTTTTT. Protein sequence: CAISGGQRFTGELFF.

The chain uses TRBV4-1 and TRBJ2-3, with D maybe TRBD1 (6 bases). Germline V lookup: CDR1 MGHRA, CDR2 YSYEKL. V was pared by 4 bases and J by 2 bases, with 13 bases between. The CDR3 runs to 15 residues. The CDR3 sequence is CASSLTRGSTDTQYF. As DNA, the CDR3 is TGCGCCAGCAGCCTCACGAGGGGGTCCACAGATACGCAGTATTTT.

The chain couples TRBV19 to TRBJ2-3, with D possibly matching TRBD2 (6 bases). V was clipped by 6 bases and J by 2 bases, with 18 bases between them. The CDR3 sequence is 16 residues long. Germline CDR1 and CDR2: LNHDA and SQIVND (reference sequence). The CDR3, as DNA: TGTGCCAGTAGGAGTGGGACTCGATTCTACACAGATACGCAGTATTTT. Amino acids: CASRSGTRFYTDTQYF.

The V gene is TRBV11-3, the J gene TRBJ2-7; 7 bases are a match to TRBD2. J lost 0 bases, V lost 3 bases, and 5 bases had no gene match. Germline V gives CDR1 SGHNT, CDR2 YENEEA. This CDR3 is 15 amino acids long. The CDR3 DNA is TGTGCCAGCAGCTTTGGGAGACTAGCCTCCTACGAGCAGTACTTC. This gives the protein CASSFGRLASYEQYF. Based on the CDR3 plus reference TRBV11-3 and TRBJ2-7, the full variable domain is EAGVVQSPRYKIIEKKQPVAFWCNPISGHNTLYWYLQNLGQGPELLIRYENEEAVDDSQLPKDRFSAERLKGVDSTLKIQPAELGDSAVYLCASSFGRLASYEQYFGPGTRLTVT.

The chain joins TRBV18 to TRBJ1-1; 8 nucleotides line up with TRBD1. CDR3 length equals 16 residues. The germline V gene has CDR1 KGHSH and CDR2 LQKENI. J lost 1 base, V lost 0 bases, and 4 bases had no gene match. The CDR3 protein is CASSPPTGVGNTEAFF. The DNA for the CDR3 is TGTGCCAGCTCACCACCGACAGGGGTTGGGAACACTGAAGCTTTCTTT.

The J gene is TRBJ1-4, the V gene TRBV5-8; D not resolved. CDR1 and CDR2 from the germline V gene are SGHTS and YDEGEE. V shed 0 bases and J shed 0 bases, with 9 bases lying between them. The CDR3 runs to 16 residues. CDR3 nucleotide sequence: TGTGCCAGCAGCTTGGGACAATGGACAACTAATGAAAAACTGTTTTTT. It translates to CASSLGQWTTNEKLFF.

The V call is TRBV9, the J call TRBJ1-2; D is possibly TRBD1 (5 bases). Germline V gives CDR1 SGDLS, CDR2 YYNGEE. Between the trimmed V and J ends, which lost 5 bases and 4 bases, there was a span of 9 bases. The CDR3 is made up of 12 amino acids. This CDR3 is CASSGGGYGYTF. The CDR3 DNA is TGTGCCAGCAGTGGGGGGGGCTATGGCTACACCTTC.

This chain uses TRBV6-5 with TRBJ2-2; D is ambiguous. CDR3 size: 14 residues. V lost 4 bases, J lost 0 bases, and 6 bases lay in between. Per germline, CDR1 MNHEY and CDR2 SVGAGI. CDR3 sequence (DNA): TGTGCCAGCAGTTTTTATCCGAACACCGGGGAGCTGTTTTTT. Protein product: CASSFYPNTGELFF.

The CDR3 sequence is CASSLDPLQYF. For the CDR3, the DNA is TGTGCCAGCAGCTTAGATCCCCTGCAGTATTTT. The rearrangement uses TRBV11-2 and TRBJ2-3; no definite D call. The CDR3 loop spans 11 amino acids. CDR1 and CDR2 from the germline V gene are SGHAT and FQNNGV. Trimming shortened V by 0 bases and J by 11 bases, and 6 bases separated the two germline ends.

The rearrangement joins TRBV19 to TRBJ2-1; D is perhaps TRBD1 (5 bases). The CDR3 is made up of 12 amino acids. Germline-derived CDR1 and CDR2 are LNHDA and SQIVND (reference sequence). V was shortened by 6 bases and J by 8 bases, with 11 bases between the two germline ends. The CDR3 is CASSPVGDEQFF. CDR3 coding DNA: TGTGCCAGTAGCCCCGTAGGGGATGAGCAGTTCTTC.

This clone has a single count. The CDR3 protein is CASSYPAGCTDTQYF. Written as DNA, the CDR3 is TGTGCCAGCAGTTACCCAGCGGGGTGCACAGATACGCAGTATTTT. The gene calls are TRBV6-5 and TRBJ2-3, with TRBD2 identical over 7 bases. The CDR3 spans 15 residues. Germline values: CDR1 MNHEY, CDR2 SVGAGI. Trimming cost V 2 bases and J 1 base; bases outside gene matches: 3.

This chain connects TRBV11-2 to TRBJ2-1; 7 bases agree with TRBD2. J lost 3 bases, V lost 1 base, and 0 bases had no gene match. CDR1 SGHAT and CDR2 FQNNGV come from the germline V gene. There are 14 residues in the CDR3. This CDR3 is CASSLGGSYNEQFF. CDR3 DNA sequence: TGTGCCAGCAGCTTAGGCGGGAGCTACAATGAGCAGTTCTTC.

This clone has only one observation. The chain carries TRBV11-3 and TRBJ2-7; D is possibly TRBD1 (6 bases). Between the trimmed V and J ends, which lost 1 base and 3 bases, there was a span of 7 bases. In germline, CDR1 is SGHNT, CDR2 YENEEA. The CDR3 is 13 residues long. The CDR3 bases are TGTGCCAGCAGCTTAGGGACAGTCTACGAGCAGTACTTC. This codes for CASSLGTVYEQYF.

CDR3 nucleotide sequence: TGCGCCAGCAGTGAGTCGGGAGGCATCGGCGAGCAGTACTTC. As protein: CASSESGGIGEQYF. This rearrangement joins TRBV10-1 to TRBJ2-7; the D gene is possibly TRBD2 (6 bases). The CDR3 is 14 amino acids. Germline V gene sequence: CDR1 WNHNN, CDR2 SYGVQD (reference sequence). V was trimmed by 0 bases and J by 6 bases, leaving 12 bases between them.

The sample holds one count of this clone. The CDR3 loop reads CAISSPPGQVSYEQYF. The CDR3 coding sequence is TGTGCCATCAGTTCCCCACCGGGACAGGTGTCCTACGAGCAGTACTTC. V gene TRBV10-3 combines with J gene TRBJ2-7; 8 bases agree with TRBD1. There are 16 residues in the CDR3. Germline-derived CDR1 and CDR2 are ENHRY and SYGVKD. The junction had 10 bases not matched to a gene; V was cut back by 5 bases and J by 1 base.

The CDR3 nucleotides are TGTGCCAGCAGCGTCCCTCGGACAGGGGAAGGCTTCGGAAGAGGAGAGACCCAGTACTTC. Amino acid sequence: CASSVPRTGEGFGRGETQYF. This chain joins TRBV9 and TRBJ2-5; TRBD1 aligns across 9 bases. V shed 2 bases and J 4 bases; nucleotides not matched to a gene: 21. Germline lookup yields CDR1 SGDLS and CDR2 YYNGEE. The CDR3 sequence is 20 residues long.

This chain joins TRBV4-3 and TRBJ1-5; no definite D call. From germline, CDR1 is LGHNA and CDR2 YSLEER. V shed 0 bases and J shed 6 bases, with 12 bases lying between them. The CDR3 is 15 residues long. The CDR3 spells CASSQEGYSGQPQHF. The CDR3 region has the DNA TGCGCCAGCAGCCAAGAAGGTTACAGCGGTCAGCCCCAGCATTTT.

The chain combines TRBV5-6 with TRBJ1-3, with D unclear. Germline values: CDR1 SGHDT, CDR2 YYEEEE. V lost 0 bases to trimming and J lost 4 bases, with 14 bases between them. There are 16 residues in the CDR3. CDR3 protein: CASSLVSGVLGNTIYF. CDR3 sequence (DNA): TGTGCCAGCAGCTTGGTGAGTGGAGTCCTCGGAAACACCATATATTTT.

The chain combines TRBV30 with TRBJ1-4, with TRBD1 identical over 7 bases. This CDR3 has 16 residues. The trim removed 7 bases at V and 1 base at J, leaving 12 bases unmatched. Per germline, CDR1 GTSNPN and CDR2 SVGIG (reference sequence). The CDR3 sequence: CASQKTGVETNEKLFF. Here the CDR3 DNA reads TGTGCCTCTCAAAAAACAGGGGTGGAAACTAATGAAAAACTGTTTTTT. The variable domain in full, completed from reference TRBV30 and TRBJ1-4, reads SQTIHQWPATLVQPVGSPLSLECTVEGTSNPNLYWYRQAAGRGLQLLFYSVGIGQISSEVPQNLSASRPQDRQFILSSKKLLLSDSGFYLCASQKTGVETNEKLFFGSGTQLSVL.

This clone was observed once. The rearrangement links TRBV7-9 to TRBJ2-7; the match to TRBD2 covers 8 bases. Germline CDR1 and CDR2: SEHNR and FQNEAQ (reference sequence). There are 15 residues in the CDR3. Trimming removed 2 bases from V and 2 bases from J; junction bases left unmatched: 5. This chain's CDR3 is CASSLLLADTYEQYF. As DNA, the CDR3 is TGTGCCAGCAGCTTATTACTAGCGGATACCTACGAGCAGTACTTC. Full variable domain (remainder filled in from reference TRBV7-9 and TRBJ2-7): DTGVSQNPRHKITKRGQNVTFRCDPISEHNRLYWYRQTLGQGPEFLTYFQNEAQLEKSRLLSDRFSAERPKGSFSTLEIQRTEQGDSAMYLCASSLLLADTYEQYFGPGTRLTVT.

CDR3 region: CASSTGQSYEQYF. The CDR3 bases are TGTGCCAGCAGCACTGGACAGAGCTACGAGCAGTACTTC. The chain joins TRBV5-6 to TRBJ2-7; possible D gene TRBD1, 6 bases. The CDR3 is 13 residues long. Trimming stripped 4 bases from V and 3 bases from J, with 11 bases between. Germline CDR1 and CDR2: SGHDT and YYEEEE.

The chain employs TRBV10-3 and TRBJ1-1, with 11 positions matching TRBD1. Germline CDR1 reads ENHRY; CDR2 reads SYGVKD. Trimming took 9 bases from V and 0 from J; bases not matched to a gene: 3. The CDR3 extends over 14 amino acids. The CDR3 DNA sequence: TGTGCCATTAGGACAGGGGGCTTGAACACTGAAGCTTTCTTT. Translated: CAIRTGGLNTEAFF.

The chain recombines TRBV13 with TRBJ1-1; D is unclear. Germline V gene data show CDR1 as PRHDT and CDR2 as FYEKMQ (reference sequence). Trimming took 7 bases from V and 4 from J, leaving 19 bases between them. The CDR3 is made up of 15 amino acids. Written as DNA, the CDR3 is TGTGCCAGCACCCGTCGGGAGGGAGGGATCACTGAAGCTTTCTTT. Translation: CASTRREGGITEAFF.

The J gene is TRBJ1-2, the V gene TRBV28, with D perhaps TRBD1 (6 bases). Per germline, CDR1 MDHEN and CDR2 SYDVKM. The CDR3 is 14 residues long. Trimming took 2 bases from V and 7 from J, leaving 14 bases between them. This CDR3 is CASSLRQVFFGYTF. The CDR3 DNA is TGTGCCAGCAGTTTACGACAGGTATTCTTTGGCTACACCTTC.